A selection of T cell receptor beta chains follows, all from one sample in a study of blood T cell repertoires in COVID-19. Repertoires were generated with immunoSEQ multiplex PCR, while TCRdb's copy carries only in-frame clones and drops some. The sample lists about 440,000 clones; about 91% were seen once. Sequencing was done on a sample of peripheral blood. All receptors come from a woman aged 45-65 years with COVID-19, enrolled during active disease. CDR3s include the opening cysteine and the closing phenylalanine or tryptophan. D genes are given only for firm matches.

V gene,J gene,D gene,CDR3 protein,CDR3 DNA
TRBV10-2,TRBJ1-4,-,CASSDKVGAGDEKLFF,TGCGCCAGCAGTGATAAGGTTGGGGCGGGGGATGAAAAACTGTTTTTT
TRBV24-1,TRBJ2-1,TRBD1,CATSDPHGQEGNEQFF,TGTGCCACCAGTGATCCCCACGGACAGGAAGGCAATGAGCAGTTCTTC
TRBV10-1,TRBJ1-2,-,CASSASGATGYTF,TGCGCCAGCAGTGCTTCAGGGGCGACCGGCTACACCTTC
TRBV9,TRBJ2-1,-,CASSGTASSYNEQFF,TGTGCCAGCAGCGGCACAGCCAGCTCCTACAATGAGCAGTTCTTC
TRBV6-1,TRBJ2-5,-,CASSEPGQETQYF,TGTGCCAGCAGTGAACCGGGACAAGAGACCCAGTACTTC
TRBV25-1,TRBJ1-5,-,CASSEPGNQPQHF,TGTGCCAGCAGTGAACCCGGGAATCAGCCCCAGCATTTT
TRBV29-1,TRBJ1-2,-,CSVGDRIDGYTF,TGCAGCGTTGGCGACAGGATCGATGGCTACACCTTC
TRBV5-1,TRBJ1-5,TRBD1,CARGQGDQPQHF,TGCGCCCGTGGACAGGGGGATCAGCCCCAGCATTTT
TRBV30,TRBJ1-3,-,CAWSVLHSGNTIYF,TGTGCCTGGAGTGTACTTCACTCTGGAAACACCATATATTTT
TRBV7-2,TRBJ2-3,TRBD2,CASSPRGGTQYF,TGTGCCAGCAGCCCTCGGGGGGGAACGCAGTATTTT
TRBV6-6,TRBJ2-3,-,CATRDSSTDTQYF,TGTGCCACCCGGGACTCTAGCACAGATACGCAGTATTTT
TRBV29-1,TRBJ1-1,TRBD1,CSVNRGTEAFF,TGCAGCGTTAACAGGGGAACTGAAGCTTTCTTT
TRBV4-2,TRBJ1-6,-,CASSQEDMSSYNSPLHF,TGTGCCAGCAGCCAAGAGGACATGAGCTCCTATAATTCACCCCTCCACTTT
TRBV2,TRBJ1-2,TRBD1,CASSGTGGPYGYTF,TGTGCCAGCAGCGGGACAGGGGGCCCATATGGCTACACCTTC
TRBV6-1,TRBJ2-1,TRBD2,CASSAKRLAGVTYNEQFF,TGTGCCAGCAGTGCCAAAAGACTAGCGGGGGTAACCTACAATGAGCAGTTCTTC
TRBV25-1,TRBJ1-4,-,CASTGGGGTNEKLFF,TGTGCCAGCACCGGAGGGGGAGGGACTAATGAAAAACTGTTTTTT